Following are 11 T cell receptor beta chains from one sample sequenced in a study of shared clonotypes between healthy human individuals. Profiled with immunoSEQ multiplex PCR; TCRdb holds only in-frame clones, not every one. Altogether some 2,100,000 clones are present, about 92% being singletons, with the ten largest covering roughly 1.8%. CD8 cells classed as naive were CD45RO-negative and positively selected for CCR7, excluding terminally differentiated effector memory CD45RA+ cells. Specimen: naive CD8+ T cells from PBMCs. These receptors all stem from a man aged 18 to 30 in good health. Some clones in this sample may be carry-over from other donors' samples.

The chain recombines TRBV4-1 with TRBJ1-4, with D hard to call. The CDR3 spans 15 residues. Germline V lookup: CDR1 MGHRA, CDR2 YSYEKL. V was cut by 5 bases and J by 0 bases, with 10 bases left in between. CDR3 residues: CASSNRVTTNEKLFF. In DNA form, the CDR3 reads TGCGCCAGCAGCAACCGAGTTACAACTAATGAAAAACTGTTTTTT.

The J gene is TRBJ1-4, the V gene TRBV29-1; D unclear. CDR1 is SQVTM, CDR2 ANQGSEA, per germline. The CDR3 spans 13 residues. Trimming removed 4 bases at V and 5 bases at J, with 11 bases between. CDR3 sequence (DNA): TGCAGCGTTGTTCTCCAGTCAAATGAAAAACTGTTTTTT. This sequence encodes CSVVLQSNEKLFF.

V is TRBV5-4 and J is TRBJ2-1, with TRBD2 matching over 13 bases. Germline V lookup: CDR1 SGHNT, CDR2 YYREEE (reference sequence). V was pared by 4 bases and J by 6 bases, with 16 bases of the junction left unmatched. This CDR3 is built from 19 residues. CDR3 protein: CASSPLLAGGPVQSNEQFF. Written as DNA, the CDR3 is TGTGCCAGCAGCCCGTTACTAGCGGGAGGGCCGGTTCAGTCCAATGAGCAGTTCTTC.

The V call is TRBV29-1, the J call TRBJ1-1, with 7 positions matching TRBD1. In germline, CDR1 is SQVTM, CDR2 ANQGSEA. The CDR3 has 16 amino acids. The V gene end was trimmed by 7 bases and the J gene end by 5 bases; junction bases not matched to a gene: 19. The CDR3 DNA sequence: TGCAGCGCCCTGGGGTCGCAAGACAGGGACGGGACTGAAGCTTTCTTT. Amino acids: CSALGSQDRDGTEAFF.

The chain links TRBV9 to TRBJ2-5; 10 positions agree with TRBD2. CDR3 length equals 15 residues. The junction had 7 bases not matched to a gene; V was cut back by 3 bases and J by 5 bases. Germline V lookup: CDR1 SGDLS, CDR2 YYNGEE. CDR3 sequence reads: CASSASGGAWETQYF. CDR3 bases: TGTGCCAGCAGCGCGAGCGGGGGGGCTTGGGAGACCCAGTACTTC.

The chain has TRBV4-1 and TRBJ2-7, with TRBD2 matching 15 bases. Germline CDR1 reads MGHRA; CDR2 reads YSYEKL. The CDR3 contains 20 residues. V trimming: 3 bases; J trimming: 2 bases; junction bases outside the gene matches: 14. The CDR3 DNA follows: TGCGCCAGCAGCCACACCGTAGGACTAGCGGGAGGGATCTTCCCCTACGAGCAGTACTTC. The encoded protein is CASSHTVGLAGGIFPYEQYF.

Details on this clone: One end of the junction does not line up with germline, which may come from a read error. Distinct nucleotide sequences in the sample also encode this CDR3. The chain has TRBV12-5 and TRBJ2-7, with D possibly TRBD2 on 6 matching bases. The germline V gene encodes CDR1 LGHNT and CDR2 FRNRAP. The CDR3 consists of 13 residues. Here the CDR3 reads CASGLAGSYEQYF. In DNA form, the CDR3 reads TGTGCTAGTGGCTTGGCGGGATCCTACGAGCAGTACTTC.

This chain joins TRBV15 and TRBJ1-1; 8 bases align to TRBD1. The CDR3 covers 15 residues. Germline lookup yields CDR1 LNHNV and CDR2 YYDKDF (reference sequence). The ends lost 2 bases at V and 4 bases at J; junction bases unmatched: 6. The CDR3 nucleotides read TGTGCCACCAGCAGAAAACAGGGGGGAGGCACTGAAGCTTTCTTT. It specifies CATSRKQGGGTEAFF.

V gene TRBV6-5 combines with J gene TRBJ2-3; TRBD1 is a possible D gene (5 bases). This CDR3 is 15 amino acids long. Trimming took 0 bases from V and 0 from J, leaving 7 bases between them. Germline V lookup: CDR1 MNHEY, CDR2 SVGAGI. The CDR3 sequence is CASSYSKGSTDTQYF. The CDR3 DNA follows: TGTGCCAGCAGTTACTCGAAGGGGAGCACAGATACGCAGTATTTT.

The V gene is TRBV7-6, the J gene TRBJ1-1; D is unresolved. This CDR3 is 12 amino acids long. CDR1 is SGHVS and CDR2 is FNYEAQ in the germline V gene. Trimming cost V 3 bases and J 6 bases, with 8 bases left between them. CDR3 in amino acids: CASSFFKSEAFF. In DNA form, the CDR3 reads TGTGCCAGCAGCTTTTTCAAATCTGAAGCTTTCTTT.

V usage is TRBV10-1 and J usage is TRBJ2-2; 7 bases are shared with TRBD1. Trimming took 3 bases from V and 3 from J; bases not matched to a gene: 10. The CDR3 has 17 residues. Germline V lookup: CDR1 WNHNN, CDR2 SYGVQD (reference sequence). CDR3 coding DNA: TGCGCCAGCAGTGACCCTCAAGACAGGGCTGACACCGGGGAGCTGTTTTTT. Protein product: CASSDPQDRADTGELFF.